This is a list of T cell receptor beta chains from one sample in a study of T cell repertoires in cytomegalovirus infection. Each CDR3 protein gets one entry after TCRdb re-called the reads with MiXCR. The table includes about 89,000 distinct CDR3 sequences, around 32% detected once. No antigen is known for these receptors. Sequencing was performed on CD8+ T cells from cultured PBMCs, taken from culture after CMV antigen stimulation. Source of these receptors: a human donor in good health (CMV status not recorded). Some clones in this sample may be carry-over from other donors' samples. The CDR3 runs from the conserved cysteine through the conserved F or W. Size is omitted from some rows. Given values are once, few, many or a class for expanded clones.

cdr3_aa v_call clone_size
CASSYGVGYDEAFF TRBV6-5 few
CASREKAGHGNEQFF TRBV12-3/TRBV12-4 -
CASKDSLNTEAFF TRBV7-6 -
CASSVATGVEQFF TRBV9 -
CASSLTGGNEAFF TRBV19 -
CSVYLPPFYEQYF TRBV29-1 -
CASSLAGGSNEQFF TRBV2 once
CASSITRFQETQYF TRBV11-2 -
CASSLTGGYTEAFF TRBV2 -
CASSRPRLAGALYTDTQYF TRBV28 -